This T cell receptor (beta chain) was captured in a study of T cell responses to AZD1222 COVID-19 vaccine (dated by TCRdb to the early 2020s). A note on the overall study: AZD1222 recipients with second doses at about 4 weeks or about 12 weeks were pooled, because spike-specific TCR depth and breadth did not differ between schedules. Trial participants were enrolled by age into subgroups of 18-55, 56-69 and 70-plus years, and around 150, 28 and 57 TCR-sequenced participants, respectively, were included in these subgroups. TCR sequencing was performed for approximately 240 trial participants, of whom roughly 200 were given two doses of AZD1222 and some 26 were given two doses of MenACWY control vaccine. What the study reported, not specific to this receptor: Reportedly, close to half of the unique spike-specific TCRs recognized epitopes lying outside the regions that are mutated in the B.1.351 and B.1.1.7 variants. In the small 56-69-year group, the increase in depth fell short of significance, most likely because of low power. Vaccine-associated CD4 TCRs spanned the whole spike protein, with dominant responses in regions 160-218 and 743-854. Participants were mostly white British and included more females than males, and it was suggested by the authors that clonal diversity may have been underestimated. Conclusions about previously exposed vaccinees were limited because only six AZD1222 recipients were SARS-CoV-2 seropositive at baseline. After two AZD1222 doses, both the breadth and the depth of spike-specific TCRs were significantly higher than at day 0 and than in MenACWY recipients. Because no day 14 peak-response samples were available, the repertoires could be characterized only after the peak T cell response.

The CDR3 regions of human TCRbeta chains were analyzed by immunosequencing. Per the original workflow: TCRs in the repertoires were matched against a reference library of SARS-CoV-2-specific TCRs that had been generated with the MIRA antigen-specificity platform. Breadth was defined as the fraction of unique TCRs that were SARS-CoV-2-associated, and depth was defined as the fraction of total T cells that were SARS-CoV-2-associated. Each spike-specific TCR was assigned to its reactive spike region and to a CD4 or CD8 class using the MIRA data. Log10-transformed breadth and depth values were compared by one-way ANOVA with Sidak's multiple comparisons tests. The source is immuneACCESS, and TCRdb retained only in-frame sequences with V and J called. Part of the clones is not carried over; for the studies checked, unresolved V genes explain less than half of this, and the remainder is unexplained. From that table come the V and J calls and clone size; the DNA was used to work out D and trimming. Within this sample are 75,000 to 100,000 clones, with around 89% of them counted one time only. The ten largest clones take up approximately 7% of the sample.

For this clone: Its antigen has not been determined. Base qualities are not provided; no much larger clone lies one nucleotide away.

The CDR3 holds 15 amino acids from the cysteine to the phenylalanine. The sequence is cut down to CDR3 DNA, 45 bases in frame from base 1. CDR1 and CDR2 are drawn from the germline V gene: SGHAT, FQNNGV. V is pared back by 4 bases and J by 8 bases, with 18 bases lying between the germline termini. The label giving this sample's time point can be read as: baseline before first vaccination. Vaccinee samples were obtained from the UK trials COV001 and COV002, which included a single-blind randomized controlled phase 2/3 trial of AZD1222 (ChAdOx1 nCoV-19) in healthy adults. For TCRbeta chain sequencing, PBMC samples were collected from trial participants at day 0 and at day 28 after the second dose.

Recombination joined TRBV11-2 with TRBJ2-1, with TRBD2 tentatively as D gene (6 bases match). Sequencing used peripheral blood, obtained on day 0 of AZD1222 vaccination. The TCR sequence derives from an adult in good health. The DNA sequence reads TGTGCCAGCAGCTCCCTGGGGAGGAGTGGGTATGAGCAGTTCTTC. Its amino acids are CASSSLGRSGYEQFF.